Shown below are 8 T cell receptor beta chains from a single sample sequenced in a study of T-cell reconstitution after alpha-beta-depleted transplantation in children. The TCRbeta library was prepared with unique molecular identifiers. TCRdb re-called the PCR reads through MiXCR, storing one row per CDR3 protein. The repertoire holds 150,000 to 200,000 distinct CDR3 sequences, about 14% seen once, with less than 15% in the top ten. The sequencing here drew on PBMCs from the stem cell graft donor, taken from the stem cell graft. The source is a human donor who donated a stem cell graft to a child with acute lymphoblastic leukemia.

This clonotype was recorded at least ten times. J is TRBJ2-7 and V is TRBV12-3 or TRBV12-4; maybe TRBD2 (5 bases). The V gene lost 7 bases and the J gene lost 3 bases, with 7 bases spanning the gap. This CDR3 spans 11 amino acids. The CDR3 coding sequence is TGTGCCAGCACTGAGGGCTACGAGCAGTACTTC. Residues: CASTEGYEQYF.

This clonotype was observed at least ten times. The chain carries TRBV9 and TRBJ2-7, with 12 nucleotides matching TRBD1. Looked up from germline, CDR1 is SGDLS and CDR2 is YYNGEE. This CDR3 region has 15 residues. J lost 4 bases, V lost 3 bases, and 5 bases had no gene match. CDR3 residues: CASSAGQGAPYEQYF. DNA for the CDR3: TGTGCCAGCAGCGCGGGACAGGGGGCCCCATACGAGCAGTACTTC.

The chain links TRBV7-2 to TRBJ2-7; no clear D gene. Germline V CDR1 and CDR2: SGHTA, FQGNSA. Trimming took off 2 bases at V and 3 bases at J, with 11 bases between the two ends. The CDR3 spans 14 residues. CDR3 coding DNA: TGTGCCAGCAGCTTATCTCCGGCACTCTACGAGCAGTACTTC. Amino acids: CASSLSPALYEQYF.

In its sample, this clonotype was seen many times. The rearrangement joins TRBV5-1 to TRBJ2-1; D is undetermined. CDR3 length: 15 amino acids. The V gene lost 5 bases and the J gene lost 0 bases, with 12 bases spanning the gap. The germline gives CDR1 SGHRS, CDR2 YFSETQ. The CDR3 reads CASRSLGSSYNEQFF. The CDR3 DNA follows: TGCGCCAGCAGGTCCCTGGGTAGCTCCTACAATGAGCAGTTCTTC.

This clonotype was observed many times. This rearrangement joins TRBV5-1 to TRBJ2-2; TRBD2 matches at 10 bases. Losses at the gene ends were 4 bases for V and 7 bases for J; bases not matched to a gene: 7. Germline-derived CDR1 and CDR2 are SGHRS and YFSETQ. The CDR3 has 15 amino acids. CDR3 residues: CASSASSGSGGELFF. CDR3 DNA: TGCGCCAGCAGCGCATCTAGCGGGAGTGGCGGGGAGCTGTTTTTT.

Comment on this clonotype: It may be a read error: a sequence one base away is much more abundant. This chain joins TRBV7-2 and TRBJ1-2, with D unclear. There are 16 residues in the CDR3. Germline values: CDR1 SGHTA, CDR2 FQGNSA. The CDR3 nucleotides read TGTGCCTGCAGCCCCTCCTGGTGGGAAGCTAACTATGGCTACACCTTC. It is translated as CACSPSWWEANYGYTF.

This clonotype came up a few times. The V and J genes are TRBV7-9 and TRBJ2-5; tentatively, D is TRBD1 or TRBD2 (6 bases each). Looked up from germline, CDR1 is SEHNR and CDR2 is FQNEAQ (reference sequence). The length of the CDR3 is 15 residues. Trimming removed 3 bases at V and 5 bases at J, with 16 bases between. In DNA form, the CDR3 reads TGTGCCAGCAGCTTGACGCGGCTAGGGGGGGAGACCCAGTACTTC. It is translated as CASSLTRLGGETQYF.

The chain employs TRBV6-1 and TRBJ2-7, with 9 bases lining up with TRBD1. The CDR3 is 15 residues long. CDR1 and CDR2 from the germline V gene are MNHNS and SASEGT. The V segment lost 4 bases and the J segment 3 bases; nucleotides outside the gene matches: 7. The CDR3 reads CASSGGTGTIYEQYF. The CDR3 DNA reads TGTGCCAGCAGTGGGGGGACAGGGACCATCTACGAGCAGTACTTC.